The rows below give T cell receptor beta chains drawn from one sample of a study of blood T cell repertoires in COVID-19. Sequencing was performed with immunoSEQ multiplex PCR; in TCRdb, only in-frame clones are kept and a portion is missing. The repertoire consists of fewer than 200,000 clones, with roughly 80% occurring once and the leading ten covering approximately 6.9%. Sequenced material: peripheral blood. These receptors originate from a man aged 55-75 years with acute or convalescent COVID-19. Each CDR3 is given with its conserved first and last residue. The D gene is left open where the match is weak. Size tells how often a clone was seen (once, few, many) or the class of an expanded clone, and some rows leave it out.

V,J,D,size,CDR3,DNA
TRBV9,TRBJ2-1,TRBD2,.,CASSAVAGGVNEQFF,TGTGCCAGCAGCGCGGTAGCGGGAGGGGTAAATGAGCAGTTCTTC
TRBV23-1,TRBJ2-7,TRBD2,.,CASSQSGRSGSRYEQYF,TGCGCCAGCAGTCAATCGGGGCGTAGCGGGAGTCGCTACGAGCAGTACTTC
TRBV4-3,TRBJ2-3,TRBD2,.,CASSQEIAGGTDTQYF,TGCGCCAGCAGCCAAGAAATAGCGGGGGGCACAGATACGCAGTATTTT
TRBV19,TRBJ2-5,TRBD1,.,CASSAFEGLSGTGIEETQYF,TGTGCCAGTAGTGCCTTTGAAGGCCTTTCCGGGACAGGGATCGAAGAGACCCAGTACTTC
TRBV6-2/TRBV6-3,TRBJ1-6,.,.,CASSYVTRNSPLHF,TGTGCCAGCAGTTACGTCACCAGAAATTCACCCCTCCACTTT
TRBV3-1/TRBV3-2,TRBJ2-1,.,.,CASSQGSSAQYNEQFF,TGTGCCAGCAGCCAAGGGAGTTCCGCGCAATACAATGAGCAGTTCTTC
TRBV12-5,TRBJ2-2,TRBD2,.,CASGLRRYPSGGRNTGELFF,TGTGCTAGTGGTTTGAGGCGGTATCCTAGCGGGGGACGGAACACCGGGGAGCTGTTTTTT
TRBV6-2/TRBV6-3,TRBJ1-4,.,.,CASSYSTSMGGSNEKLFF,TGTGCCAGCAGTTACTCGACCTCAATGGGGGGGAGTAATGAAAAACTGTTTTTT
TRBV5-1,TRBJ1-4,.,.,CASSHELVPNEKLFF,TGCGCCAGCAGCCACGAACTTGTTCCAAATGAAAAACTGTTTTTT
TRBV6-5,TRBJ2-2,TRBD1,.,CASRLTGSNTGELFF,TGTGCCAGCAGGTTGACAGGGTCGAACACCGGGGAGCTGTTTTTT
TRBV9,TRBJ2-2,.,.,CASSPRSRPNTGELFF,TGTGCCAGCAGCCCAAGGTCTAGGCCGAACACCGGGGAGCTGTTTTTT
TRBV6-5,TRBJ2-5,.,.,CASSYAGNQETQYF,TGTGCCAGCAGTTACGCGGGGAACCAAGAGACCCAGTACTTC
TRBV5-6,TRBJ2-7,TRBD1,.,CASSLMTGGYEQYF,TGTGCCAGCAGCTTAATGACAGGGGGCTACGAGCAGTACTTC
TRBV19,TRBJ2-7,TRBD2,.,CASSLRTSGLTYEQYF,TGTGCCAGTAGTCTAAGGACTAGCGGGTTGACCTACGAGCAGTACTTC
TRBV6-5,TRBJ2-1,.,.,CASQVGRLNEQFF,TGTGCCAGCCAGGTGGGCCGTCTCAATGAGCAGTTCTTC
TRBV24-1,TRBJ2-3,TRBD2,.,CATSLLGGDTQYF,TGTGCCACCAGTCTTTTGGGAGGGGATACGCAGTATTTT
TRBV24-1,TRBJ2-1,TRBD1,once,CATRAGTAYNEQFF,TGTGCCACCAGAGCCGGGACAGCATACAATGAGCAGTTCTTC
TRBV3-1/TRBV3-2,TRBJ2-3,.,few,CASSQLGGTSPDTQYF,TGTGCCAGCAGCCAGCTAGGGGGTACTAGTCCAGATACGCAGTATTTT
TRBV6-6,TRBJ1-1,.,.,CASSYAGTEAFF,TGTGCCAGCAGTTACGCGGGCACTGAAGCTTTCTTT
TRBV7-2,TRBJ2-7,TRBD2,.,CASSLRLAGGYEQYF,TGTGCCAGCAGCTTACGACTAGCGGGAGGTTACGAGCAGTACTTC
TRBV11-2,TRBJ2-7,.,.,CASSFVQGSYEQYF,TGTGCCAGCAGCTTCGTACAGGGATCCTACGAGCAGTACTTC
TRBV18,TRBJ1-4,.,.,CASSPFQGQQNEKLFF,TGTGCCAGCTCCCCTTTTCAGGGCCAGCAAAATGAAAAACTGTTTTTT
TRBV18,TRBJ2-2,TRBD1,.,CASSPSTGVETGELFF,TGTGCCAGCTCACCATCGACAGGGGTTGAAACCGGGGAGCTGTTTTTT
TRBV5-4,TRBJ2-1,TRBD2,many,CASSLGTSVPVNEQFF,TGTGCCAGCAGCTTGGGGACTAGTGTACCCGTCAATGAGCAGTTCTTC
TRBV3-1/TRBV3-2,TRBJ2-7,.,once,CASSQIPGDEQYF,TGTGCCAGCAGCCAAATACCAGGGGACGAGCAGTACTTC